These 12 T cell receptor beta chains came from one sample sequenced in a study of blood T cell repertoires in COVID-19. Sequenced by immunoSEQ multiplex PCR; TCRdb stores in-frame clones only, minus some. Of fewer than 200,000 clones detected, around 86% appear once; the ten largest clones hold over 7%. Sequencing was done on a sample of peripheral blood. The receptor source for this set is a man over 45 with active or convalescent COVID-19.

The chain has TRBV7-9 and TRBJ1-5; TRBD1 matches at 9 bases. This CDR3 is built from 17 residues. The germline V gene encodes CDR1 SEHNR and CDR2 FQNEAQ (reference sequence). Losses at the gene ends were 2 bases for V and 0 bases for J; bases not matched to a gene: 5. In nucleotides, the CDR3 is TGTGCCAGCAGCTTATTCACAGGGGGCAGTAGCAATCAGCCCCAGCATTTT. Translating it yields CASSLFTGGSSNQPQHF.

The CDR3 sequence: CSVEDREEAGYTF. In DNA form, the CDR3 reads TGCAGCGTTGAAGATCGAGAGGAGGCCGGCTACACCTTC. The V call is TRBV29-1, the J call TRBJ1-2; D remains ambiguous. Germline lookup yields CDR1 SQVTM and CDR2 ANQGSEA. The CDR3 consists of 13 residues. Deletions cut 0 bases from V and 8 bases from J, with 13 bases between. Full variable domain (remainder filled in from reference TRBV29-1 and TRBJ1-2): SAVISQKPSRDICQRGTSLTIQCQVDSQVTMMFWYRQQPGQSLTLIATANQGSEATYESGFVIDKFPISRPNLTFSTLTVSNMSPEDSSIYLCSVEDREEAGYTFGSGTRLTVV.

This rearrangement joins TRBV21-1 to TRBJ2-7; the table assigns TRBD2, which was not confirmed against the DNA. TRBV21-1 counts as a pseudogene. This CDR3 has 16 amino acids. CDR3 residues: CASSIFWGDDSYEQYF. The CDR3 DNA reads TGTGCCAGCAGCATCTTTTGGGGGGACGACTCCTACGAGCAGTACTTC.

V is TRBV10-1 and J is TRBJ1-1; D is ambiguous. The germline V gene encodes CDR1 WNHNN and CDR2 SYGVQD (reference sequence). Trimming took off 3 bases at V and 5 bases at J, with 13 bases between the two ends. The CDR3 totals 14 residues. The CDR3 spells CASSEGVTKTEAFF. The CDR3 region has the DNA TGCGCCAGCAGTGAAGGAGTTACGAAGACTGAAGCTTTCTTT.

The chain employs TRBV25-1 and TRBJ2-1; TRBD2 agrees at 13 bases. CDR3 length: 14 amino acids. With 4 bases clipped from V and 8 bases from J, the junction kept 2 bases outside the gene matches. The germline gives CDR1 MGHDK, CDR2 SYGVNS. DNA for the CDR3: TGTGCCAGCAGTGGACTAGCGGGAGGCGATGAGCAGTTCTTC. Its protein is CASSGLAGGDEQFF. The full variable domain, rest sourced from reference TRBV25-1 and TRBJ2-1, is EADIYQTPRYLVIGTGKKITLECSQTMGHDKMYWYQQDPGMELHLIHYSYGVNSTEKGDLSSESTVSRIRTEHFPLTLESARPSHTSQYLCASSGLAGGDEQFFGPGTRLTVL.

This chain links TRBV5-6 with TRBJ1-2, with 7 bases that match TRBD1. The germline V gene has CDR1 SGHDT and CDR2 YYEEEE. The CDR3 has 13 amino acids. With V trimmed by 0 bases and J by 7 bases, 3 bases remained unmatched. The CDR3 is CASSLGQGGGYTF. CDR3 in DNA: TGTGCCAGCAGCTTGGGCCAGGGGGGTGGCTACACCTTC.

This chain links TRBV30 with TRBJ2-4; tentatively, D is TRBD1 (6 bases). The ends were cut back, 2 bases at V and 0 bases at J, with 14 bases in the middle. Germline CDR1 reads GTSNPN; CDR2 reads SVGIG (reference sequence). The CDR3 has 16 residues. This CDR3 reads CAWSKDRYLAKNIQYF. The CDR3 bases are TGTGCCTGGAGTAAGGACAGATACCTAGCCAAAAACATTCAGTACTTC.

This clone was observed once. V gene TRBV11-2 combines with J gene TRBJ1-3; 7 bases fit TRBD1. Losses at the gene ends were 4 bases for V and 5 bases for J; bases not matched to a gene: 2. CDR1 and CDR2 from the germline V gene are SGHAT and FQNNGV. CDR3 length: 13 residues. CDR3 in DNA: TGTGCCAGCAGCTCGACAGGGCGAAACACCATATATTTT. Translated, it gives CASSSTGRNTIYF.

V usage is TRBV7-2 and J usage is TRBJ2-3; D not resolved. V was shortened by 2 bases and J by 0 bases, with 6 bases between the two germline ends. Germline V gene data show CDR1 as SGHTA and CDR2 as FQGNSA. CDR3 length: 14 residues. This chain's CDR3 is CASSLSFSTDTQYF. CDR3 nucleotides: TGTGCCAGCAGCTTATCTTTTAGCACAGATACGCAGTATTTT.

The chain is built from TRBV6-4 and TRBJ2-3; D is perhaps TRBD2 (5 bases). Trimming shortened V by 5 bases and J by 6 bases, and 12 bases separated the two germline ends. The germline V gene has CDR1 MRHNA and CDR2 SNTAGT. The CDR3 extends over 13 amino acids. CDR3 amino acids: CASSSGSGDTQYF. The CDR3 DNA reads TGTGCCAGCAGTTCTGGGTCGGGGGATACGCAGTATTTT.

The rearrangement links TRBV6-5 to TRBJ1-6; 9 bases align to TRBD1. The CDR3 spans 15 residues. The V segment lost 2 bases and the J segment 7 bases; nucleotides outside the gene matches: 3. The V gene's germline CDR1 is MNHEY and CDR2 SVGAGI. The DNA for the CDR3 is TGTGCCAGCAGTTACAGCGGGACAGGGAATTCACCCCTCCACTTT. It codes for CASSYSGTGNSPLHF.

The chain links TRBV28 to TRBJ1-1; D not resolved. The CDR3 is made up of 12 amino acids. Trimming took off 8 bases at V and 3 bases at J, with 10 bases between the two ends. The germline CDR1 and CDR2 sequences are MDHEN and SYDVKM. The CDR3 sequence: CASSQRDTEAFF. DNA for the CDR3: TGTGCCAGCTCACAGAGGGACACTGAAGCTTTCTTT.